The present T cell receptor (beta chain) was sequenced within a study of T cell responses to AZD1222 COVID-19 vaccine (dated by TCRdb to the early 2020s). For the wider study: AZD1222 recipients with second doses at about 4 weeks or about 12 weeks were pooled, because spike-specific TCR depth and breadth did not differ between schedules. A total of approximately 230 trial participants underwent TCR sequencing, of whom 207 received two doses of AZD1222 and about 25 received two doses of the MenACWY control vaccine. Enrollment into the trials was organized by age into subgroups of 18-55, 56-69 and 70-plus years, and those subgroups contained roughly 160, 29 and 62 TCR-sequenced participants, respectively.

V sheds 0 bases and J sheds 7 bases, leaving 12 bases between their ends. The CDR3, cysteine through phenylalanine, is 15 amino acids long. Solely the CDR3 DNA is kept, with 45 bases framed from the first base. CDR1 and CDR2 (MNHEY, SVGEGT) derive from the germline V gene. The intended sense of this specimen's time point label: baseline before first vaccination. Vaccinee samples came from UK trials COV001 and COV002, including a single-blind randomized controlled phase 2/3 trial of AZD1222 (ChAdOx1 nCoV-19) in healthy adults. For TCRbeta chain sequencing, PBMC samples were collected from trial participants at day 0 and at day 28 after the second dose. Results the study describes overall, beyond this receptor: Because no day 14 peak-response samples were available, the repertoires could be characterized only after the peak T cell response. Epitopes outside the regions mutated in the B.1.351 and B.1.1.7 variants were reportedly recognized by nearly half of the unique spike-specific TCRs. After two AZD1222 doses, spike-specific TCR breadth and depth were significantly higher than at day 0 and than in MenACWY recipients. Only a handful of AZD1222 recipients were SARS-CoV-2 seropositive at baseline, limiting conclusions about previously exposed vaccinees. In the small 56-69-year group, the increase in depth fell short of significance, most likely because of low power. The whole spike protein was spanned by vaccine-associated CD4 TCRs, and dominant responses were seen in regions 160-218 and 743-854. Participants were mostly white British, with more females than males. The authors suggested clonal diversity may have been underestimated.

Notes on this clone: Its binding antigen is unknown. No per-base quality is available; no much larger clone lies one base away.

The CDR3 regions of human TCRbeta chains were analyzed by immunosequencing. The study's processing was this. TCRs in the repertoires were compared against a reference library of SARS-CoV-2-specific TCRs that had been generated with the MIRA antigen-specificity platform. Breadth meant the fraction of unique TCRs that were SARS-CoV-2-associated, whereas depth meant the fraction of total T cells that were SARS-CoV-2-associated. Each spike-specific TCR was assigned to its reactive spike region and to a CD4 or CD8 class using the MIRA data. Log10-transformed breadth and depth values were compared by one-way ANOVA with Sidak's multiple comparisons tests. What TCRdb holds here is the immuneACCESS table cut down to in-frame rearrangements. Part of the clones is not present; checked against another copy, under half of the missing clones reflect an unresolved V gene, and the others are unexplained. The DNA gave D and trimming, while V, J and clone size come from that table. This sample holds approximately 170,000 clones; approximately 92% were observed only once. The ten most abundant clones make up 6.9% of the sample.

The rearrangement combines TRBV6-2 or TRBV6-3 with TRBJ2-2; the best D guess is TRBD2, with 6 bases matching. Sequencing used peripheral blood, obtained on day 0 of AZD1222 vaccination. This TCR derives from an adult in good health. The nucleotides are TGTGCCAGCAGTTACTCGACCGGCGGGGTCGGGGAGCTGTTTTTT. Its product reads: CASSYSTGGVGELFF.